This T cell receptor beta chain is drawn from a study of blood T cell repertoires in COVID-19. The CDR3 runs 14 residues. CDR1 and CDR2 from the germline V gene are SQVTM and ANQGSEA. The V gene end was trimmed by 6 bases and the J gene end by 3 bases; junction bases not matched to a gene: 5. Some clones are missing from TCRdb's copy, which holds only in-frame ones; the method was immunoSEQ multiplex PCR. The sample shows hundreds of thousands of clones, about 85% of them seen only once. This chain uses TRBV29-1 with TRBJ1-5, with 10 bases fitting TRBD1. This receptor was obtained from a woman aged 18 to 35 with acute COVID-19. The specimen was PBMCs or T cells enriched from blood (not recorded which). CDR3 loop: CSVAGTGVNQPQHF. Written as DNA, the CDR3 is TGCAGCGTGGCCGGGACAGGGGTCAATCAGCCCCAGCATTTT.